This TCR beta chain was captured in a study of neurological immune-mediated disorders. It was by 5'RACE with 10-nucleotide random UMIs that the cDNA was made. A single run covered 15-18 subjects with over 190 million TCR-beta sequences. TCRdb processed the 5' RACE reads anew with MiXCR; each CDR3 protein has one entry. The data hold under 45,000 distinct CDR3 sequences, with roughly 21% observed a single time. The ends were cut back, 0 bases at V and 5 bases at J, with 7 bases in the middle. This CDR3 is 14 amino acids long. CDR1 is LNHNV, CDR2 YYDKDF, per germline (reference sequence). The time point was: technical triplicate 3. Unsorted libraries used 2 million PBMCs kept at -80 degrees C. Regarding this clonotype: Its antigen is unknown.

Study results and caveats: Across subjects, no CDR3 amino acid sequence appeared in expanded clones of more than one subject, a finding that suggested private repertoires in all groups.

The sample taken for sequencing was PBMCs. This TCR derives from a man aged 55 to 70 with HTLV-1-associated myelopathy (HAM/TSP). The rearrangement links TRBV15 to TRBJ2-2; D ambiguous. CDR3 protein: CATSRDVVTGELFF. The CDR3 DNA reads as TGTGCCACCAGCAGAGATGTAGTGACCGGGGAGCTGTTTTTT.